A selection of T cell receptor beta chains follows, all from one sample in a study of blood T cell repertoires in COVID-19. The method was immunoSEQ multiplex PCR; TCRdb's version includes in-frame clones alone and lacks a portion of them. The sample includes 75,000 to 100,000 clones, 83% seen only once; the top ten take about 10%. The material sequenced was peripheral blood. The origin of the receptors is a human donor in a cohort sampled during active COVID-19. Both conserved end residues are trimmed from each CDR3. The D gene is left open where the match is weak. Size values are once, few and many counts, or a class for expanded clones, and some rows have none.

. | TRBV27 | . | ASSLSLATETQY
few | TRBV20-1 | . | SARVSDTQY
. | TRBV18 | . | ASSPFAVNSGANVLT
. | TRBV6-5 | TRBD1 | ASTERTGHSEAF
once | TRBV24-1 | . | ATSDFQEGETQY
few | TRBV7-9 | TRBD1 | ASSLRQGSDSPLH
once | TRBV27 | . | ASSLMGAGAFLGNTGELF
once | TRBV2 | TRBD1 | ASSISGGAVYGYT
. | TRBV28 | . | ASSSGGLRSTEAF
. | TRBV7-6 | TRBD2 | ASTPRDSGYSYSYEQY
. | TRBV5-1 | TRBD1 | ASSSGQNYGYT
. | TRBV9 | TRBD1 | ASSGADRAHNEQF
. | TRBV10-1 | . | ASSENPADTDTQY
. | TRBV3-1/TRBV3-2 | TRBD2 | ASSRLAGYPMDEQY
. | TRBV4-2 | TRBD1 | ASSRDSSYNSPLH
. | TRBV29-1 | . | SVASFLGQGSSYNEQF
. | TRBV19 | . | ASSERDGYT
. | TRBV28 | . | ASSLSAGNGYT
. | TRBV18 | TRBD1 | ASSPRQGARETQY
. | TRBV7-2 | TRBD2 | ASNPSGGNTDTQY
. | TRBV5-1 | . | ASSLGGGGDQPQH
. | TRBV29-1 | TRBD1 | SVEAPSDRGRTGEQY
. | TRBV10-3 | TRBD1 | AISGQGGNEKLF
. | TRBV7-9 | TRBD2 | ASSSGTSGPYEQY
. | TRBV6-2/TRBV6-3 | . | ASSFRALGSRENIQY
. | TRBV5-1 | TRBD1 | ASSFGQGNLF
. | TRBV7-9 | . | ASSLDTAGNTIY
. | TRBV28 | . | ASSRLQGLNQPQH
. | TRBV5-1 | TRBD1 | ASSDDRADTQY
once | TRBV9 | . | ASSVEGLPNEKLF
few | TRBV4-1 | TRBD1 | ASSQVSRQGLNSPLH
. | TRBV5-6 | TRBD1 | ASSTYRDRGYNEQF
. | TRBV19 | . | ASSPRVSGNQPQH
. | TRBV15 | TRBD1 | ATSRDTNTGTGVQPQH
. | TRBV5-5 | . | ASSLDHSNNYGYT
. | TRBV7-2 | . | ASSLDFRVYGYT
. | TRBV2 | TRBD1 | ASRWQGAGETQY
. | TRBV7-9 | . | ASSFHMNTEAF
. | TRBV28 | TRBD2 | ATETTAGGPGF
. | TRBV7-2 | . | ASSLTENTEAF
. | TRBV28 | . | ASSPHKGGYGYT